The 25 T cell receptor beta chains below were found in one sample sequenced in a study of T cells in localized non-small cell lung cancer (dated by TCRdb to between 2020 and 2021). The library came from the immunoSEQ multiplex PCR assay. Sourced from immuneACCESS, this table was stored by TCRdb with only in-frame sequences that have V and J called. A share of the clones is absent; for the studies checked, an unresolved V gene accounts for under half, and the remainder has no known explanation. The sample contains approximately 43,000 clones, around nine tenths of them found a single time. In total, the top ten clones hold about 2.8% of the sample. The sample consisted of peripheral blood, taken before any cancer treatment. The receptor set was obtained from a female donor of 60 years or more with stage I squamous cell lung carcinoma.

This rearrangement joins TRBV6-6 to TRBJ2-1; tentative D call: TRBD1 (6 bases). The CDR3 runs 13 residues. Germline assignment: CDR1 MNHNY and CDR2 SVGAGI (reference sequence). V dropped 5 bases and J dropped 7 bases, with 12 bases sitting between them. The CDR3 region is CASSLPQGNEQFF. The DNA for the CDR3 is TGTGCCAGCAGTCTACCCCAGGGGAATGAGCAGTTCTTC.

The chain couples TRBV23-1 to TRBJ1-5, with D maybe TRBD1 (5 bases). TRBV23-1 is flagged as an ORF with uncertain function. Trimming shortened V by 0 bases and J by 1 base, and 7 bases separated the two germline ends. The CDR3 is made up of 15 amino acids. The CDR3 spells CASSQSGESNQPQHF. The CDR3 DNA follows: TGCGCCAGCAGTCAATCGGGGGAAAGCAATCAGCCCCAGCATTTT.

The sample holds a few counts of this clone. The chain joins TRBV11-2 to TRBJ2-3; D may be TRBD2 (6 bases). Trimming took 0 bases from V and 1 from J, leaving 11 bases between them. This CDR3 region has 16 residues. Germline CDR1 and CDR2: SGHAT and FQNNGV. CDR3 residues: CASSLDFGGGTDTQYF. The CDR3 bases are TGTGCCAGCAGCTTAGATTTCGGCGGGGGCACAGATACGCAGTATTTT.

V and J are TRBV19 and TRBJ2-2, with 9 nucleotides matching TRBD1. The germline V gene has CDR1 LNHDA and CDR2 SQIVND (reference sequence). This CDR3 comprises 14 residues. The V gene end was trimmed by 6 bases and the J gene end by 5 bases; junction bases not matched to a gene: 4. The CDR3 loop reads CASRGTGRTGELFF. Here the CDR3 DNA reads TGTGCCAGTAGAGGGACAGGGCGTACCGGGGAGCTGTTTTTT.

V usage is TRBV19 and J usage is TRBJ1-5; no clear D. The CDR3 is 15 residues long. Deletions cut 5 bases from V and 10 bases from J, with 21 bases between. CDR1 is LNHDA, CDR2 SQIVND, per germline (reference sequence). Here the CDR3 DNA reads TGTGCCAGTAGTCATAATCCCCGGATCTTATACCCCCAGCATTTT. Its protein product is CASSHNPRILYPQHF.

This chain uses TRBV19 with TRBJ2-3; 11 nucleotides match TRBD2. Germline V gives CDR1 LNHDA, CDR2 SQIVND (reference sequence). This CDR3 spans 15 amino acids. V lost 6 bases, J lost 6 bases, and 8 bases stayed unmatched. CDR3 sequence reads: CASRLTSGSVDTQYF. CDR3 coding DNA: TGTGCCAGTAGGTTAACTAGCGGGAGCGTTGATACGCAGTATTTT. The full variable domain, rest sourced from reference TRBV19 and TRBJ2-3, is DGGITQSPKYLFRKEGQNVTLSCEQNLNHDAMYWYRQDPGQGLRLIYYSQIVNDFQKGDIAEGYSVSREKKESFPLTVTSAQKNPTAFYLCASRLTSGSVDTQYFGPGTRLTVL.

The rearrangement uses TRBV11-2 and TRBJ2-1; D remains ambiguous. Trimming cost V 5 bases and J 9 bases, with 20 bases left between them. There are 15 residues in the CDR3. Per germline, CDR1 SGHAT and CDR2 FQNNGV. This chain's CDR3 is CASSPPGLHGGEQFF. The DNA of the CDR3 is TGTGCCAGCAGCCCCCCAGGCCTACATGGCGGTGAGCAGTTCTTC.

This rearrangement joins TRBV18 to TRBJ2-5, with a possible D match to TRBD1 (6 bases). In germline, CDR1 is KGHSH, CDR2 LQKENI. The CDR3 has 15 residues. V was trimmed by 3 bases and J by 2 bases, leaving 13 bases between them. CDR3 in DNA: TGTGCCAGCTCACCCCTGCGCACAGGGCAAGAGACCCAGTACTTC. This translates into CASSPLRTGQETQYF.

This clone was counted a single time. The V call is TRBV30, the J call TRBJ1-5; 9 bases line up with TRBD1. Germline-derived CDR1 and CDR2 are GTSNPN and SVGIG (reference sequence). The trim removed 5 bases at V and 5 bases at J, leaving 16 bases unmatched. This CDR3 is 17 amino acids long. In DNA form, the CDR3 reads TGTGCCTGGTCCCGGGACAGGGTACGGTCGGGGGATCAGCCCCAGCATTTT. This translates into CAWSRDRVRSGDQPQHF.

This chain links TRBV27 with TRBJ2-3; the D gene is possibly TRBD2 (7 bases). V shed 8 bases and J shed 5 bases, with 20 bases lying between them. Per germline, CDR1 MNHEY and CDR2 SMNVEV (reference sequence). The CDR3 length is 15 residues. The CDR3 nucleotides are TGTGCCAGCTCCTTTAGGGGGGAGGGGGGAGATACGCAGTATTTT. Translating gives CASSFRGEGGDTQYF.

J is TRBJ1-2 and V is TRBV18; unclear D gene. V gave up 1 base and J gave up 5 bases, with 11 bases separating them. There are 14 residues in the CDR3. Germline CDR1 and CDR2: KGHSH and LQKENI. The CDR3 DNA reads as TGTGCCAGCTCACCACAGCCAACAGATTATGGCTACACCTTC. It is translated as CASSPQPTDYGYTF.

V usage is TRBV5-5 and J usage is TRBJ2-5; either TRBD1 or TRBD2 may fit D (6 bases each). The germline V gene encodes CDR1 SGHKS and CDR2 YYEKEE (reference sequence). Trimming removed 7 bases from V and 5 bases from J, with 12 bases in between. This CDR3 is 12 amino acids long. The CDR3: CASGGLVETQYF. For the CDR3, the DNA is TGTGCCAGCGGGGGGCTAGTCGAGACCCAGTACTTC.

The V and J genes are TRBV7-3 and TRBJ2-5; D is perhaps TRBD1 (5 bases). The V end was cut by 4 bases, the J end by 2 bases, with 8 bases between. CDR3 length: 13 residues. The germline V gene encodes CDR1 SGHTA and CDR2 FQGTGA. CDR3: CASSSTAQETQYF. CDR3 in DNA: TGTGCCAGCAGCTCGACAGCACAAGAGACCCAGTACTTC.

The table lists this clone with a count of one. The chain combines TRBV19 with TRBJ2-2, with 10 bases identical to TRBD2. The CDR3 has 16 residues. J lost 0 bases, V lost 5 bases, and 3 bases had no gene match. Per the germline V gene, CDR1 is LNHDA and CDR2 is SQIVND (reference sequence). This chain's CDR3 is CASSPGLAANTGELFF. The CDR3 region has the DNA TGTGCCAGTAGTCCAGGACTAGCGGCGAACACCGGGGAGCTGTTTTTT.

The chain uses TRBV11-1 and TRBJ2-3; D may match TRBD1 or TRBD2 (5 bases each). CDR1 is SGHAT, CDR2 FQDESV, per germline (reference sequence). This CDR3 spans 14 amino acids. Trimming shortened V by 5 bases and J by 1 base, and 10 bases separated the two germline ends. The CDR3 DNA reads as TGTGCCAGCAGCAGTCGGGACGGCACAGATACGCAGTATTTT. Its translation: CASSSRDGTDTQYF.

The V gene is TRBV5-8, the J gene TRBJ1-3; possibly TRBD1 for D (5 bases). The CDR3 consists of 17 residues. CDR1 is SGHTS, CDR2 YDEGEE, per germline. The V and J ends lost 2 bases and 0 bases respectively, with 15 bases between them. The CDR3 spells CASSLRQSGFSGNTIYF. The CDR3, as DNA: TGTGCCAGCAGCTTACGACAGTCGGGCTTCTCTGGAAACACCATATATTTT. Drawing the rest from reference TRBV5-8 and TRBJ1-3, the complete variable domain is EAGVTQSPTHLIKTRGQQATLRCSPISGHTSVYWYQQALGLGLQFLLWYDEGEERNRGNFPPRFSGRQFPNYSSELNVNALELEDSALYLCASSLRQSGFSGNTIYFGEGSWLTVV.

This clone counts as medium-sized. The chain is built from TRBV2 and TRBJ2-7; D is ambiguous. The CDR3 runs to 11 residues. The V gene lost 2 bases and the J gene lost 6 bases, with 5 bases spanning the gap. Germline values: CDR1 SNHLY, CDR2 FYNNEI. The CDR3 loop reads CASSESGEQYF. The CDR3 coding sequence is TGTGCCAGCAGTGAATCGGGCGAGCAGTACTTC.

The V and J genes are TRBV25-1 and TRBJ2-5; no definite D call. The germline V gene has CDR1 MGHDK and CDR2 SYGVNS. The V gene lost 5 bases and the J gene lost 5 bases, with 3 bases spanning the gap. The CDR3 loop spans 10 amino acids. In DNA, the CDR3 is TGTGCCAGCAGTAGGGAGACCCAGTACTTC. It is translated as CASSRETQYF. Using reference TRBV25-1 and TRBJ2-5 for the parts outside the CDR3, the full variable domain is EADIYQTPRYLVIGTGKKITLECSQTMGHDKMYWYQQDPGMELHLIHYSYGVNSTEKGDLSSESTVSRIRTEHFPLTLESARPSHTSQYLCASSRETQYFGPGTRLLVL.

The chain carries TRBV15 and TRBJ2-2; no definite D call. V was cut by 1 base and J by 6 bases, with 9 bases left in between. CDR1 LNHNV and CDR2 YYDKDF come from the germline V gene (reference sequence). The CDR3 totals 14 residues. CDR3 sequence reads: CATSRAAGPGELFF. For the CDR3, the DNA is TGTGCCACCAGCAGAGCGGCAGGCCCCGGGGAGCTGTTTTTT.

This rearrangement joins TRBV2 to TRBJ2-7; TRBD2 might be the D (5 bases). V lost 4 bases, J lost 2 bases, and 9 bases lay in between. From germline, CDR1 is SNHLY and CDR2 FYNNEI. CDR3 length equals 13 residues. The CDR3 loop reads CASSGGFPYEQYF. In DNA, the CDR3 is TGTGCCAGCAGTGGCGGGTTCCCCTACGAGCAGTACTTC.

In regard to this clone: The sample contains more than one DNA sequence encoding this CDR3. The chain couples TRBV5-6 to TRBJ2-5; D is unclear. CDR3 length: 12 amino acids. Germline V CDR1 and CDR2: SGHDT, YYEEEE. V was trimmed by 2 bases and J by 2 bases, leaving 4 bases between them. The CDR3 spells CASSLSQETQYF. The CDR3 DNA reads TGTGCCAGCAGCTTATCTCAAGAGACCCAGTACTTC.

The J gene is TRBJ1-2, the V gene TRBV19; TRBD1 matches at 8 bases. V lost 8 bases and J lost 8; bases outside the gene matches: 4. The CDR3 loop spans 11 amino acids. Germline V gene sequence: CDR1 LNHDA, CDR2 SQIVND (reference sequence). CDR3 nucleotides: TGTGCCAGTCAGGGGGCGCCAGGCTACACCTTC. This translates into CASQGAPGYTF.

V is TRBV5-7 and J is TRBJ1-3; tentatively, D is TRBD1 (5 bases). TRBV5-7 is flagged as an ORF with uncertain function. The CDR3 sequence is 16 residues long. V lost 2 bases to trimming and J lost 3 bases, with 15 bases between them. The CDR3 here is CASSFGHTLFGNTIYF. The CDR3 DNA reads TGTGCCAGCAGCTTCGGACATACGCTTTTTGGAAACACCATATATTTT.

This chain joins TRBV9 and TRBJ2-7; 8 nucleotides agree with TRBD2. The germline V gene encodes CDR1 SGDLS and CDR2 YYNGEE. This CDR3 is built from 16 residues. The V segment lost 0 bases and the J segment 3 bases; nucleotides outside the gene matches: 8. Here the CDR3 DNA reads TGTGCCAGCAGCGTAGCCCCGGGAGGGTCGAACTACGAGCAGTACTTC. Its translation is CASSVAPGGSNYEQYF. Based on the CDR3 plus reference TRBV9 and TRBJ2-7, the full variable domain is DSGVTQTPKHLITATGQRVTLRCSPRSGDLSVYWYQQSLDQGLQFLIQYYNGEERAKGNILERFSAQQFPDLHSELNLSSLELGDSALYFCASSVAPGGSNYEQYFGPGTRLTVT.

The chain has TRBV7-9 and TRBJ2-1, with 7 bases aligning to TRBD2. Germline V lookup: CDR1 SEHNR, CDR2 FQNEAQ (reference sequence). The CDR3 has 15 amino acids. After removal of 5 bases from V and 4 bases from J, the junction contained 8 bases not matched to a gene. CDR3: CASSPGRARYNEQFF. DNA for the CDR3: TGTGCCAGCAGCCCAGGGAGGGCCCGGTACAATGAGCAGTTCTTC.